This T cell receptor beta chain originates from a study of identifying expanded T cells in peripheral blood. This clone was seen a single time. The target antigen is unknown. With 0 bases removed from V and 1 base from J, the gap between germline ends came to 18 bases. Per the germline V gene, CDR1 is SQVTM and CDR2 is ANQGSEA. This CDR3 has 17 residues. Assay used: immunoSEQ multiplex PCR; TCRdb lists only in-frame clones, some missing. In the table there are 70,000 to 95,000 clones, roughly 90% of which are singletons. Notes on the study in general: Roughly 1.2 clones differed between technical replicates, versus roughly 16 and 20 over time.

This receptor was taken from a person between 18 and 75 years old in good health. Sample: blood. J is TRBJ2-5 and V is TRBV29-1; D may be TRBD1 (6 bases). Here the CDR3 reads CSVEDLQEGQTQETQYF. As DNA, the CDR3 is TGCAGCGTTGAAGATCTCCAGGAAGGACAGACCCAAGAGACCCAGTACTTC.